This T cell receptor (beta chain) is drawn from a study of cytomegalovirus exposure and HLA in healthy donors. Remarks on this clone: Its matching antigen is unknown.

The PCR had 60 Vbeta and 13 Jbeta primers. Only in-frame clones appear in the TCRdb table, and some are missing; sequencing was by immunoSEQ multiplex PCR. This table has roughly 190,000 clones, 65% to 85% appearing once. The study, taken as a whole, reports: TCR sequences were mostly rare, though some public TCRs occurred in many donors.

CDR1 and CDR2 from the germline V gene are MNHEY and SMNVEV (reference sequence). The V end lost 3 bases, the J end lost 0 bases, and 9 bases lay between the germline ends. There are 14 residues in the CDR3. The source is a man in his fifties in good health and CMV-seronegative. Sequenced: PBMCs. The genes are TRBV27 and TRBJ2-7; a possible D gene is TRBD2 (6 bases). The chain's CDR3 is CASSLEGSSYEQYF. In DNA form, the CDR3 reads TGTGCCAGCAGTTTGGAGGGGAGCTCCTACGAGCAGTACTTC.